The 17 T cell receptor beta chains listed next were all sequenced from one sample in a study of blood T cell repertoires in COVID-19. Some clones are missing from TCRdb's copy, which holds only in-frame ones; the method was immunoSEQ multiplex PCR. The sample includes some 96,000 clones, approximately 86% of them seen just once. The material sequenced was peripheral blood. The receptors derive from an elderly man with acute or convalescent COVID-19.

V usage is TRBV7-2 and J usage is TRBJ2-1; 8 positions match TRBD2. The CDR3 is made up of 15 amino acids. V was pared by 7 bases and J by 0 bases, with 5 bases of the junction left unmatched. From germline, CDR1 is SGHTA and CDR2 FQGNSA. The CDR3 sequence: CASTGGDLSYNEQFF. The CDR3 DNA reads TGTGCCAGCACGGGAGGGGACCTCTCCTACAATGAGCAGTTCTTC.

This chain joins TRBV19 and TRBJ2-7; D might be TRBD2 (5 bases). The CDR3 totals 13 residues. The V gene's germline CDR1 is LNHDA and CDR2 SQIVND (reference sequence). Trimming took off 0 bases at V and 7 bases at J, with 10 bases between the two ends. DNA of the CDR3: TGTGCCAGTAGTATAGATCGGGAAGAAGAGCAGTACTTC. This encodes CASSIDREEEQYF.

The chain carries TRBV11-2 and TRBJ1-4; weak D call: TRBD1 (5 bases). The germline V gene has CDR1 SGHAT and CDR2 FQNNGV. This CDR3 comprises 15 residues. V lost 5 bases and J lost 8, with 18 bases in between. CDR3 loop: CASSPRDYGGEKLFF. DNA for the CDR3: TGTGCCAGCAGCCCCCGGGACTACGGAGGGGAAAAACTGTTTTTT.

The V and J genes are TRBV19 and TRBJ2-7; TRBD2 matches at 9 bases. CDR1 is LNHDA and CDR2 is SQIVND in the germline V gene (reference sequence). With 7 bases clipped from V and 3 bases from J, the junction kept 10 bases outside the gene matches. The CDR3 is made up of 15 amino acids. The CDR3 DNA follows: TGTGCCAGTACCAGAGGGGCGGGAGGGATCTACGAGCAGTACTTC. Encoded protein: CASTRGAGGIYEQYF.

The gene calls are TRBV20-1 and TRBJ1-5; D is undetermined. Trimming pared 3 bases from V and 1 base from J, leaving 10 bases between. Germline V gene sequence: CDR1 DFQATT, CDR2 SNEGSKA (reference sequence). This CDR3 has 14 amino acids. CDR3 nucleotides: TGCAGTGCTAGTGGAGCCGAGAGCAATCAGCCCCAGCATTTT. Amino acid sequence: CSASGAESNQPQHF.

The chain has TRBV9 and TRBJ2-3; 7 bases are shared with TRBD2. J gave up 10 bases and V 0 bases, and 11 bases lay outside the gene matches. CDR3 length equals 15 residues. The V gene's germline CDR1 is SGDLS and CDR2 YYNGEE. The CDR3 reads CASSVAGEGLTAQYF. The CDR3 coding sequence is TGTGCCAGCAGCGTAGCGGGGGAGGGCCTGACCGCGCAGTATTTT.

The J gene is TRBJ2-3, the V gene TRBV10-3, with TRBD1 identical over 8 bases. CDR3 size: 15 residues. In germline, CDR1 is ENHRY, CDR2 SYGVKD. The V segment lost 4 bases and the J segment 0 bases; nucleotides outside the gene matches: 3. CDR3 in amino acids: CAISVTGGSTDTQYF. Here the CDR3 DNA reads TGTGCCATCAGTGTCACAGGGGGAAGCACAGATACGCAGTATTTT.

The J gene is TRBJ2-2, the V gene TRBV3-1 (or the pseudogene TRBV3-2), with D tentatively TRBD2 (6 bases). This CDR3 is built from 14 residues. CDR1 and CDR2 (germline): LGHDT, YNNKEL (reference sequence). V shed 3 bases and J shed 4 bases, with 9 bases lying between them. The CDR3 nucleotides are TGTGCCAGCAGCCAGGGGCGGGGCACCGGGGAGCTGTTTTTT. This translates into CASSQGRGTGELFF.

The chain has TRBV3-1 (or the pseudogene TRBV3-2) and TRBJ1-1; 7 bases fit TRBD1. From germline, CDR1 is LGHDT and CDR2 YNNKEL (reference sequence). The trim removed 5 bases at V and 4 bases at J, leaving 16 bases unmatched. The CDR3 loop spans 17 amino acids. The DNA for the CDR3 is TGTGCCAGCAGCTCCCGGGTCAGGGGGGCAAGCGGCACTGAAGCTTTCTTT. Protein sequence: CASSSRVRGASGTEAFF.

V and J are TRBV3-1 (or the pseudogene TRBV3-2) and TRBJ1-5; D might be TRBD1 (5 bases). Trimming removed 2 bases from V and 5 bases from J, with 10 bases in between. There are 14 residues in the CDR3. CDR1 and CDR2 (germline): LGHDT, YNNKEL (reference sequence). Here the CDR3 reads CASSQSTGYQPQHF. The CDR3 coding sequence is TGTGCCAGCAGCCAAAGCACAGGTTATCAGCCCCAGCATTTT.

This sequence joins TRBV5-4 and TRBJ1-1; the match to TRBD1 covers 7 bases. The CDR3 runs to 13 residues. J was trimmed by 3 bases and V by 4 bases; bases with no gene match: 3. The V gene's germline CDR1 is SGHNT and CDR2 YYREEE (reference sequence). The CDR3 DNA reads TGTGCCAGCAGCGGGACAGACTACACTGAAGCTTTCTTT. Amino acid sequence: CASSGTDYTEAFF. Supplemented by reference TRBV5-4 and TRBJ1-1, the full variable domain reads ETGVTQSPTHLIKTRGQQVTLRCSSQSGHNTVSWYQQALGQGPQFIFQYYREEENGRGNFPPRFSGLQFPNYSSELNVNALELDDSALYLCASSGTDYTEAFFGQGTRLTVV.

The chain employs TRBV5-1 and TRBJ2-4; unclear D gene. The CDR3 has 15 residues. Germline CDR1 SGHRS, CDR2 YFSETQ. V was trimmed by 4 bases and J by 0 bases, leaving 11 bases between them. The CDR3 sequence: CASSETILAKNIQYF. CDR3 coding DNA: TGCGCCAGCAGCGAGACAATACTAGCCAAAAACATTCAGTACTTC.

This clone has only one observation. This sequence joins TRBV7-2 and TRBJ1-6; D perhaps matches TRBD1 (6 bases). The CDR3 extends over 18 amino acids. Between the trimmed V and J ends, which lost 2 bases and 0 bases, there was a span of 14 bases. Germline V gene lookup returns CDR1 SGHTA and CDR2 FQGNSA. CDR3 region: CASSLKGQSSSYNSPLHF. Here the CDR3 DNA reads TGTGCCAGCAGCTTAAAAGGACAGTCGAGCTCCTATAATTCACCCCTCCACTTT.

Only a few counts were recorded for this clone. The chain recombines TRBV11-2 with TRBJ2-1; 9 nucleotides align to TRBD2. This CDR3 contains 18 residues. The ends lost 4 bases at V and 3 bases at J; junction bases unmatched: 13. Looked up from germline, CDR1 is SGHAT and CDR2 is FQNNGV. CDR3 residues: CASSSSRRGRADYNEQFF. CDR3 in DNA: TGTGCCAGCAGCTCCAGCCGGCGCGGGAGGGCCGACTACAATGAGCAGTTCTTC.

V usage is TRBV14 and J usage is TRBJ2-1; 11 nucleotides match TRBD2. The CDR3 extends over 14 amino acids. The V segment lost 1 base and the J segment 9 bases; nucleotides outside the gene matches: 2. Germline lookup yields CDR1 SGHDN and CDR2 FVKESK. The CDR3 reads CASSQVSGGGEQFF. In DNA, the CDR3 is TGTGCCAGCAGCCAAGTTAGCGGGGGGGGTGAGCAGTTCTTC.

V usage is TRBV12-3 or TRBV12-4 and J usage is TRBJ1-1; 7 bases are a match to TRBD1. The CDR3 is 13 amino acids. J lost 5 bases, V lost 7 bases, and 7 bases had no gene match. The CDR3 nucleotides are TGTGCCAGCAACAGGGGCTCGGGGACTGAAGCTTTCTTT. This codes for CASNRGSGTEAFF.

The chain joins TRBV9 to TRBJ1-1, with 7 bases aligning to TRBD1. V lost 6 bases, J lost 4 bases, and 3 bases stayed unmatched. CDR1 SGDLS and CDR2 YYNGEE come from the germline V gene. This CDR3 spans 12 amino acids. In DNA form, the CDR3 reads TGTGCCAGCAACAGGGGAGGCACTGAAGCTTTCTTT. This translates into CASNRGGTEAFF.